This is a list of T cell receptor beta chains from one sample in a study of blood T cell repertoires in COVID-19. Sequencing used immunoSEQ multiplex PCR; TCRdb keeps in-frame clones, though not all of them. The sample shows 120,000 to 150,000 clones, less than 85% of them seen only once. Sequenced input: PBMCs or T cells enriched from blood (not recorded which). These receptors were taken from a woman aged 18 to 35 who had been exposed to COVID-19. Each CDR3 is given with its conserved first and last residue. A D gene is named only where the DNA matches it firmly. Clone size appears in some rows only: once, few, many, or a class for an expanded clone.

CDR3 protein | CDR3 DNA | V gene | clone size | D gene | J gene
CASRSPFTGANTEAFF | TGTGCCAGTAGATCCCCCTTCACAGGGGCGAACACTGAAGCTTTCTTT | TRBV19 | few | TRBD1 | TRBJ1-1
CASSFEFLTVSPGANVLTF | TGTGCCAGCAGCTTCGAGTTTTTGACAGTTAGCCCTGGGGCCAACGTCCTGACTTTC | TRBV7-8 | few | NA | TRBJ2-6
CASSPQKAGVNKEQYF | TGTGCCAGCTCACCACAAAAGGCGGGAGTAAATAAGGAGCAGTACTTC | TRBV18 | NA | TRBD2 | TRBJ2-7
CATSRDDYGYTF | TGTGCCACCAGCAGAGACGACTATGGCTACACCTTC | TRBV15 | NA | NA | TRBJ1-2
CASSPLRVGTNTEAFF | TGTGCCAGCTCACCACTCAGGGTAGGTACGAACACTGAAGCTTTCTTT | TRBV18 | NA | NA | TRBJ1-1
CASRGEAYYEQYF | TGTGCCAGCAGGGGGGAGGCGTACTACGAGCAGTACTTC | TRBV2 | NA | NA | TRBJ2-7
CASSRLGTGDQPQHF | TGTGCCAGCAGTCGCCTTGGGACAGGGGACCAGCCCCAGCATTTT | TRBV28 | NA | TRBD1 | TRBJ1-5
CAWSVGLAGQDEQFF | TGTGCCTGGAGTGTAGGGCTAGCGGGACAGGATGAGCAGTTCTTC | TRBV30 | NA | NA | TRBJ2-1
CASSDPSPGSPLHF | TGCGCCAGCAGTGACCCGTCGCCCGGGTCACCCCTCCACTTT | TRBV10-1 | few | NA | TRBJ1-6
CASKTSGRGLSTDTQYF | TGTGCCAGCAAGACTAGCGGGAGGGGCCTTAGCACAGATACGCAGTATTTT | TRBV27 | NA | TRBD2 | TRBJ2-3
CASRRGLRYGYTF | TGTGCCAGCAGGCGCGGACTGCGCTATGGCTACACCTTC | TRBV28 | NA | NA | TRBJ1-2
CASSLVGGAPNIQYF | TGTGCCAGCAGTTTAGTAGGGGGGGCACCTAACATTCAGTACTTC | TRBV27 | NA | NA | TRBJ2-4
CASSQTPLWGQGGSPLHF | TGCGCCAGCAGCCAAACGCCCCTTTGGGGACAGGGCGGTTCACCCCTCCACTTT | TRBV4-3 | NA | TRBD1 | TRBJ1-6
CASSPHRSGEQYF | TGTGCCAGCAGTCCCCATAGGAGTGGCGAGCAGTACTTC | TRBV12-3/TRBV12-4 | NA | NA | TRBJ2-7
CASSLSGQGYEQYF | TGCGCCAGCAGCTTGAGTGGACAGGGGTACGAGCAGTACTTC | TRBV5-1 | NA | TRBD1 | TRBJ2-7
CASSIVQGNGNTIYF | TGTGCCAGTAGTATAGTTCAGGGGAACGGAAACACCATATATTTT | TRBV19 | NA | NA | TRBJ1-3
CASHRSMSTEAFF | TGTGCCAGCCACCGGTCCATGAGCACTGAAGCTTTCTTT | TRBV28 | few | NA | TRBJ1-1
CASSGGLAGGPIQYF | TGCGCCAGCAGCGGGGGACTAGCGGGAGGGCCCATTCAGTACTTC | TRBV5-1 | NA | TRBD2 | TRBJ2-4